This paragraph reports one TCR beta chain. Its antigen is still unknown. The CDR3 extends over 12 amino acids. This record comes from a study of T cell responses to AZD1222 COVID-19 vaccine. General observations from the study: Most donors were white British, females outnumbered males, and clonal diversity was possibly underestimated.

The repertoire was sequenced with immunoSEQ multiplex PCR; TCRdb's copy has only in-frame clones and lacks some. Among about 130,000 clones listed, approximately 90% were seen once. This sequence joins TRBV12-3 or TRBV12-4 and TRBJ2-2, with no clear D. This sample comprised peripheral blood, obtained on day 0 of AZD1222 vaccination. The receptor comes from an adult in good health. The CDR3: CATDANTGELFF. The CDR3 coding sequence is TGTGCGACGGACGCGAACACCGGGGAGCTGTTTTTT.